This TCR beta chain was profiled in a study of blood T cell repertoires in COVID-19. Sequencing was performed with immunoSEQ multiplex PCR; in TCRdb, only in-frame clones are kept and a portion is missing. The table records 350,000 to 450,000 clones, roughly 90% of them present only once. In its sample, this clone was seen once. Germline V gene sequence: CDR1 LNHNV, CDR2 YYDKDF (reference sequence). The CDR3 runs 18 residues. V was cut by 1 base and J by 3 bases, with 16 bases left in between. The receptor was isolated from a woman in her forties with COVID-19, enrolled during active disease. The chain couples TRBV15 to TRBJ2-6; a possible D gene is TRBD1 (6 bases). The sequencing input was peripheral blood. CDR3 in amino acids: CATSRGLEQGSGANVLTF. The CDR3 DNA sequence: TGTGCCACCAGCAGAGGCTTAGAACAGGGTAGTGGGGCCAACGTCCTGACTTTC.